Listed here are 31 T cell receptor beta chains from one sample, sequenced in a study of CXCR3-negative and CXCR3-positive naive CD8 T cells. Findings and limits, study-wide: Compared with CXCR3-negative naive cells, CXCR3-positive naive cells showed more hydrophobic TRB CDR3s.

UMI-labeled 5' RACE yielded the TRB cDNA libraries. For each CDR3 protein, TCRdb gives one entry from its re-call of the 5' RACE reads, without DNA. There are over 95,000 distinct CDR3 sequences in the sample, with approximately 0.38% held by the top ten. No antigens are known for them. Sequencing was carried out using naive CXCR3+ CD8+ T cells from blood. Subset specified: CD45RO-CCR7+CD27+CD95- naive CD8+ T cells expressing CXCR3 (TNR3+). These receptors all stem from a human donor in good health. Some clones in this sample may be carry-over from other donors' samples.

This CDR3 reads CASGLTGDAYSNQPQHF. This chain uses TRBV12-3 or TRBV12-4 with TRBJ1-5; TCRdb outputs TRBD1, but without DNA this stays unchecked. The CDR3 totals 17 residues.

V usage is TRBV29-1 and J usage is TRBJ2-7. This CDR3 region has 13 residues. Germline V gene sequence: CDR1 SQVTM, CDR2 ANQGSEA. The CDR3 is CSVEPENSYEQYF.

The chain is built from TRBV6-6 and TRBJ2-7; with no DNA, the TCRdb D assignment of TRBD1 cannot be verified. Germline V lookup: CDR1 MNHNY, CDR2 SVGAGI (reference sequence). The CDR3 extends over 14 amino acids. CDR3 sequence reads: CASSYWAGGNEQYF.

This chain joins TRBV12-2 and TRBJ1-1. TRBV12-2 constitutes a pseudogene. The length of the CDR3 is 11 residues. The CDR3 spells CVWMTNTEAFF.

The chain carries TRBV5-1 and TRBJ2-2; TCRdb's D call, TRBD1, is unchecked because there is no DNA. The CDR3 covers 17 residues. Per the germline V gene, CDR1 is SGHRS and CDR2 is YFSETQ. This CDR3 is CASSSTRDRRNTGELFF.

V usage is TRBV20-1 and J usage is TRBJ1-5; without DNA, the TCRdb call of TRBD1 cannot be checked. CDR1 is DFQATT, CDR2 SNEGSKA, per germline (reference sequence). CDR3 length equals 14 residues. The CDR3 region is CSAREPGQGQPQHF.

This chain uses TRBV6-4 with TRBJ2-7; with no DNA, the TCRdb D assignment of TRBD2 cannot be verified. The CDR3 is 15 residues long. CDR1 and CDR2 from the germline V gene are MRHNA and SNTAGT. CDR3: CASRGWDSGNYEQYF.

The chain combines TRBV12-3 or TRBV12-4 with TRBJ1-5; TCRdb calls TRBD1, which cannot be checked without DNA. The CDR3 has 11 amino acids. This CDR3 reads CASSRGEKAHF.

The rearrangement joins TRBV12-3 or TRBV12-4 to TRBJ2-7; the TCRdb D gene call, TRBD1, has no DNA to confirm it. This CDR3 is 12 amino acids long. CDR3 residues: CASSLGQGEQYF.

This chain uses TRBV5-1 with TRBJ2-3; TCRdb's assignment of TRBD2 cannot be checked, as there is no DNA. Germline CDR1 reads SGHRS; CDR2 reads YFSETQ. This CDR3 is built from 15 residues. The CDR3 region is CASSFLAGVEDTQYF.

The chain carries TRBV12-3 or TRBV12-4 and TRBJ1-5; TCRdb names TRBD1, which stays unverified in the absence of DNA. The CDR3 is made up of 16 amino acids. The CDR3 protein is CARGGGQGDSNQPQHF.

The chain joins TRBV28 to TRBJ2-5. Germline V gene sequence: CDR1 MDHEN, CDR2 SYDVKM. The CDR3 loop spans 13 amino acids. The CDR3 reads CASSALNQETQYF.

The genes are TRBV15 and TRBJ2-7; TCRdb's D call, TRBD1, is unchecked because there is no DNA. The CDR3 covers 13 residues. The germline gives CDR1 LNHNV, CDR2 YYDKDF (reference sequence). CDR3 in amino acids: CATSYRGTHEQYF.

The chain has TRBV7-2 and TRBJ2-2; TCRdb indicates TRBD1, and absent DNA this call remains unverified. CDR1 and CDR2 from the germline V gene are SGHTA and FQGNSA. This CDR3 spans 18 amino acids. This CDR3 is CASSINGQGAAVTGELFF.

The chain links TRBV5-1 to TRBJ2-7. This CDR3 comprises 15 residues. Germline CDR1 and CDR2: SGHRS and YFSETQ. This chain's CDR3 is CASSFAGRAVSEQYF.

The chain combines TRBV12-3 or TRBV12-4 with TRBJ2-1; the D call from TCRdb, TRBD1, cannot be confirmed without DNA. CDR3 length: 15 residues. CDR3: CASSVRDRVGNEQFF.

The CDR3 spells CASNPTTQGAYEQYF. The gene calls are TRBV28 and TRBJ2-7; the TCRdb call, TRBD1, lacks DNA for checking. In germline, CDR1 is MDHEN, CDR2 SYDVKM. This CDR3 has 15 residues. The entire variable domain, with the rest obtained from reference TRBV28 and TRBJ2-7, is as follows: DVKVTQSSRYLVKRTGEKVFLECVQDMDHENMFWYRQDPGLGLRLIYFSYDVKMKEKGDIPEGYSVSREKKERFSLILESASTNQTSMYLCASNPTTQGAYEQYFGPGTRLTVT.

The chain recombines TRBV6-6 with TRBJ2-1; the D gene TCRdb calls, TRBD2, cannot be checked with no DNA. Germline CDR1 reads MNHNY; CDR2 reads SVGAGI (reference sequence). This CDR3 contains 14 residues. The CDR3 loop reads CASSYLPSNNEQFF.

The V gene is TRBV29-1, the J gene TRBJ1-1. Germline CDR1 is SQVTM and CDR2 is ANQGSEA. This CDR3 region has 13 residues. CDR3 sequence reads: CSVEGFRNTEAFF.

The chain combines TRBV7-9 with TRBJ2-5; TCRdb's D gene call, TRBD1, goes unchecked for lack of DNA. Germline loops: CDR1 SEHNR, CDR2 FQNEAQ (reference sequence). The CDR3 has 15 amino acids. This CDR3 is CASSQRHPGQETRYF.

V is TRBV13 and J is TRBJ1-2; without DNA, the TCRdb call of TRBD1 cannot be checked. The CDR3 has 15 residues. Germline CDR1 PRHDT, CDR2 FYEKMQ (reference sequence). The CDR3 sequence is CASSFTTGEDCGYTF.

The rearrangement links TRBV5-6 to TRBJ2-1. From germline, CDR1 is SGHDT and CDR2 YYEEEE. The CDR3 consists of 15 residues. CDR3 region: CASSLGESSYNEQFF.

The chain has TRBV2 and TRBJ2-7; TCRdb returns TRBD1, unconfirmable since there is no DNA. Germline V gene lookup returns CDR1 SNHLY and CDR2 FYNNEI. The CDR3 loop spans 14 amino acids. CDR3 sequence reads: CASSEGGADYEQYF. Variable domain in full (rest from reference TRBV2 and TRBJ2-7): EPEVTQTPSHQVTQMGQEVILRCVPISNHLYFYWYRQILGQKVEFLVSFYNNEISEKSEIFDDQFSVERPDGSNFTLKIRSTKLEDSAMYFCASSEGGADYEQYFGPGTRLTVT.

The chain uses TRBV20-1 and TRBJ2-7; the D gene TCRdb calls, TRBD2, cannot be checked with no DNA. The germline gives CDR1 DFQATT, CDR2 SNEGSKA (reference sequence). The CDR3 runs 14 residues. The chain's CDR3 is CSASGLSLGYEQYF.

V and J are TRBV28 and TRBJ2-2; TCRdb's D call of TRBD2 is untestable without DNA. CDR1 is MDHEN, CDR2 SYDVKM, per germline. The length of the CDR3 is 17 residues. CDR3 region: CASSLAGLAGGIGELFF. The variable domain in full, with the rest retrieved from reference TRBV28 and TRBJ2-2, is DVKVTQSSRYLVKRTGEKVFLECVQDMDHENMFWYRQDPGLGLRLIYFSYDVKMKEKGDIPEGYSVSREKKERFSLILESASTNQTSMYLCASSLAGLAGGIGELFFGEGSRLTVL.

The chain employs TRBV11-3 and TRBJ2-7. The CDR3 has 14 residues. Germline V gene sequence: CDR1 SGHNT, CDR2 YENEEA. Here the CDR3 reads CASSPSQGAYEQYF.

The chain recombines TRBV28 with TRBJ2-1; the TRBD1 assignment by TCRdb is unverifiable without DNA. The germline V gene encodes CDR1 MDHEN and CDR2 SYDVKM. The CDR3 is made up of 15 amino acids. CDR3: CASSLRGNSYNEQFF.

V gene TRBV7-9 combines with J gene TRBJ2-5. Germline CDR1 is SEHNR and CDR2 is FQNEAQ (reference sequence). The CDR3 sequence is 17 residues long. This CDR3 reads CASSLPHSTPGQETQYF.

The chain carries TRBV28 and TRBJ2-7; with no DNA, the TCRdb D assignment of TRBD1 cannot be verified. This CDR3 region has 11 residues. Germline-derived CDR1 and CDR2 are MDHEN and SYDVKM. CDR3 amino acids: CASSLGAEQYF.

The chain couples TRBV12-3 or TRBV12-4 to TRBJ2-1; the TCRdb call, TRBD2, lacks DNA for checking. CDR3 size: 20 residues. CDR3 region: CASSFSSWTSGRSSYNEQFF.

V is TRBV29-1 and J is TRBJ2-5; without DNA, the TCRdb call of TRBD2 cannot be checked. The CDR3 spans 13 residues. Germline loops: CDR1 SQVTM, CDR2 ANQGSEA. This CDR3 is CSASGEYQETQYF.